Below, one T cell receptor (beta chain) is given with its context. Its antigen target is currently unknown. Base quality data are lacking; no much larger clone is found one base away. The cohort comprised 666 healthy bone marrow donors. All cohort members were sampled while nominally healthy, although unrecorded immune exposures were likely present. The donor was CMV seropositive and belonged to the group of around 300 seropositive cohort members. Every donor gave a peripheral blood sample, and the peripheral blood mononuclear cells from that sample were used for TCR beta sequencing. The Qiagen DNeasy Blood Extraction Kit was used to extract genomic DNA from the blood cell samples. The receptor library was made with the immunoSEQ multiplex PCR assay. A mixture of 60 forward primers for TCR Vbeta segments and 13 reverse primers for TCR Jbeta segments was used in the multiplex PCR. The CDR3 region of rearranged TCR beta genes was amplified from genomic DNA with a multiplex PCR assay. Amplified TCR beta libraries were sequenced as 87-base-pair reads on the Illumina HiSeq System. On the study's bioinformatics: In a later analysis, some 80 million unique TCR beta chains were counted across the 650 to 750 repertoires, and about 10 million of these chains were shared by at least two donors. To remove PCR and sequencing errors, raw reads were error-corrected and collapsed into unique sequences using a nearest-neighbor algorithm that merged closely related sequences. V, D and J gene segments were assigned by aligning CDR3 sequences to IMGT reference sequences. Each retained sequence needed at least a six-nucleotide match to both a V gene segment and a J gene segment. Rearrangements were classified as productive when the CDR3 lacked stop codons and remained in frame with V and J, and all other rearrangements were classified as non-productive. CDR3 was defined according to IMGT convention as the region running from the second conserved V-encoded cysteine to the conserved J-encoded phenylalanine. Sequences without an unambiguous match to a single V gene segment were excluded from the earlier analysis of about 600 of the donors. An earlier analysis of approximately 590 of the donors called V segments functional above 56.7% productive rearrangements and segregating when the between-donor standard deviation exceeded 5%. A statistical classification framework was developed to diagnose cytomegalovirus status using the catalog of TCR beta chain sequences. In a later analysis, TCR nucleotide sequences were compared against IMGT/GENE-DB human TR gene sequences so that V and J genes could be assigned. The TCRdist pipeline was used in a later analysis to assign CDR3 sequences and most-parsimonious VDJ recombination scenarios. A later analysis defined each TCR beta chain by its CDR3 amino acid sequence plus V-gene family, and excluded reads lacking a unique V-gene family. In a later analysis, several hundred highly shared, low-generation-probability nucleotide sequences were removed to address suspected cross-contamination and a sequencing artifact. In a later analysis, a clonal expansion index for each public chain was calculated from normalized within-repertoire ranks of inferred template counts. Generation probabilities in a later analysis came from a VDJ recombination model fitted to out-of-frame rearrangements, and those results were checked against IGoR. A later analysis scored TCR-TCR, TCR-HLA and TCR-CMV co-occurrence with hypergeometric tests, applying a repertoire-size bias correction to TCR pairs. False discovery rates were estimated in a later analysis by permuting HLA or CMV assignments 20 times. In a later analysis, co-occurring TCRs were grouped using DBSCAN, with TCRdist sequence similarity added in when clustering inside HLA-allele-positive subsets. Co-occurrence clustering excluded repertoires with fewer than 30,000 or more than 120,000 public chains, plus five with anomalous nucleotide sharing. TCRdb carries this immuneACCESS record with in-frame sequences only. Its versions omit some clonotypes, under half of them owing to an unresolved V gene in the studies checked, with the rest unexplained. V and J calls plus clone size are reproduced from that table; the DNA served to infer D and trimming. The sample contains around 87,000 clones, over 70% of them found a single time. Roughly 1.1% of the sample is held by the ten biggest clonotypes.

These data originate in a study of cytomegalovirus exposure and HLA in healthy donors (dated by TCRdb to 2015 to 2018). Describing the broader study: An earlier analysis of approximately 550 of the donors reported about 250 Gb of sequence data and about 100 million unique TCR beta sequences from 150 million to 200 million T cells. Class I and class II HLA loci were covered by the typing at four-digit resolution. Of the approximately 400 genotyped donors, less than 85% were placed in the genetic ancestry cluster associated with self-reported Caucasian donors. Alongside the repertoire data, information on donor age, sex, ethnicity and CMV serostatus was compiled. In an earlier analysis of 500 to 650 of the donors, high-throughput TCR beta sequencing was used to judge whether each TCR beta V gene segment behaved as functional or pseudogenic. Every repertoire in the discovery cohort had been generated on one and the same sequencing platform. In addition to the first cohort of 650 to 750 subjects, a separate validation cohort of approximately 130 different subjects was used. The study aimed to test whether signatures of past pathogen exposure could be identified by cataloging public T cell receptors. Typing coverage varied by locus: 629-630 donors for A, B, C, DRB1 and DQB1; roughly 500 for DQA1; around 610 for DPA1; 400 to 480 for DPB1. High-throughput TCR immunosequencing, statistical association of individual TCRs with disease status, and machine learning were combined to predict cytomegalovirus infection status. In a later genetic analysis, genome-wide SNP genotypes for 398 of the 666 donors were used, and that subset was treated as a discovery cohort. The study profiled the T cell repertoires of about 640 subjects by immunosequencing and related them to cytomegalovirus serostatus. Roughly 5 DR-DQ haplotypes were handled as single units for association and clustering, since linkage in the cohort was strong. To study patterns of TCR occurrence, a later analysis re-analyzed previously published TCR beta repertoires from 600 to 750 donors and added high-resolution HLA genotyping. Among some 400 genotyped donors of the cohort, an average of roughly 230,000 unique TCR beta nucleotide sequences was sequenced per donor, of which 15% to 20% were non-productive. About 280 gigabases of sequencing data and around 87 million unique TCR sequences were included in an early release covering several hundred HLA-typed donors. In the later analysis, no new phenotypic data were used to find candidate immune exposures; instead, reliance was placed on TCR beta sequences and their occurrence across donors. Beyond this particular receptor, the publication reports: Specific HLA alleles were associated with some 15,000 TCR beta sequences at a false discovery rate of 0.05 in a later analysis. A further reported finding was that TCR beta sequences accurately predicted the HLA-A and HLA-B alleles for most subjects in the first cohort. In a later analysis, the rate of TCR association differed among HLA loci, with DRB1 alleles having the most associated TCRs and HLA-C alleles having the fewest. The classifier was reported to diagnose cytomegalovirus status with high specificity and sensitivity in both the original cohort and the validation cohort. Linkage disequilibrium might explain the correlated functional status among segregating V segments, but an unknown experimental factor could not be excluded. A later analysis found that most CMV-associated TCR beta chains appeared HLA-restricted, with HLA associations seemingly driven largely by CMV exposure. The cohort was sequenced for TCR beta chains only, and without alpha or paired-chain data the features that could be detected were limited. In an earlier analysis of roughly 560 of the donors, most TCR beta V segments were observed in productive rearrangements about 87% or about 30% of the time, broadly matching IMGT annotations. Presence/absence analyses assumed roughly uniform sequencing depth across donors, an assumption that may not hold. According to a later analysis, parvovirus B19, influenza, CMV and Epstein-Barr virus appeared linked to several top co-occurrence clusters. Over 15 rarely observed V segments, including chromosome 9 orphons, were excluded from the earlier analysis of just under 600 of the donors because counts were too low. The sequencing pipeline was judged likely to have produced a cluster of highly shared sequence variants as a technical artifact. While some public TCRs were present in many individuals, most TCR sequences turned up only very rarely across donors. V-gene and J-gene trimming of TCR beta chains was associated with a missense DCLRE1C variant in a later genetic analysis, and the association was replicated in an independent cohort. The only immune exposure information available for the cohort was CMV serostatus. A total of 164 TCR beta chains were listed by the study as associated with cytomegalovirus. In vitro tests confirmed that a few of the cytomegalovirus-associated TCR beta chains recognize cytomegalovirus antigens. The authors suggested that the approach could potentially be generalized to other disease states and immunological phenotypes. When HLA alleles, especially DR and DQ, strongly co-occurred, attributing TCR associations to individual alleles was difficult. In a later genetic analysis, fewer N-insertions in productive TCRs were reported among donors in an Asian-associated ancestry cluster than the approximately 710-donor mean. Because HLA typing was unavailable for some donors at each locus, only the typed subset was used in association tests. Compared with equally common non-associated chains, HLA-associated TCR beta chains in a later analysis were more clonally expanded and had lower generation probabilities.

Source material: PBMCs. This TCR was recovered from a girl aged 2-9 years in good health and CMV-seropositive.

The DNA sequence follows: TGTGCCAGCCGGGACAGGGGCCGCGTATTCAATCAGCCCCAGCATTTT. This codes for CASRDRGRVFNQPQHF. The chain employs TRBV28 and TRBJ1-5; 10 central bases correspond to TRBD1. Trimming removed 8 bases from V and 3 bases from J; the gene matches leave 10 bases unexplained. The germline V gene supplies CDR1 MDHEN and CDR2 SYDVKM. Including the terminal cysteine and phenylalanine, the CDR3 comprises 16 residues. The DNA shown is the 48-base CDR3, in frame from base 1.